This T cell receptor beta chain emerged from a study of cytomegalovirus exposure and HLA in healthy donors. CDR3 length: 14 residues. With 5 bases clipped from V and 7 bases from J, the junction kept 6 bases outside the gene matches. CDR1 is MNHEY and CDR2 is SVGAGI in the germline V gene. Study conclusions and caveats: In a later analysis, a missense DCLRE1C variant was linked to TCR beta V- and J-gene trimming. An analysis was carried out later, and it reportedly showed fewer N-insertions in an Asian-associated ancestry cluster than the approximately 700-donor mean.

A word on this clone: Its antigen remains unknown.

60 Vbeta and 13 Jbeta primers were used in PCR. Generated by immunoSEQ multiplex PCR, the TCRdb table keeps only in-frame clones and is missing some. The table records some 130,000 clones, approximately 80% of them present only once. What was sequenced was PBMCs. This receptor was taken from a man under 40 in good health and CMV-seronegative. The chain is built from TRBV6-5 and TRBJ1-5; 9 bases match TRBD1. Here the CDR3 DNA reads TGTGCCAGCAGTGCACAGGGGGCGAAGCAGCCCCAGCATTTT. It translates to CASSAQGAKQPQHF.